This TCR beta chain was retrieved from a study of cytomegalovirus exposure and HLA in healthy donors. General study results and limits: Later work associated around 18,000 TCR beta sequences with HLA alleles at 0.05 false discovery rate. Further analysis was carried out later, and it showed several of the most significant clusters appearing linked to common viral pathogens.

60 Vbeta and 13 Jbeta primers were used in PCR. TCRdb's table, derived via immunoSEQ multiplex PCR, lists solely in-frame clones and lacks some. Here the sample spans 110,000 or so clones, around 77% being singletons. V was clipped by 0 bases and J by 5 bases; unmatched bases: 7. CDR1 is LGHNA and CDR2 is YNFKEQ in the germline V gene. This CDR3 is built from 15 residues. A remark on this clone: What it recognizes is unknown.

This TCR came from a man in his fifties or sixties in good health and CMV-seropositive. Sequenced material: PBMCs. This sequence joins TRBV4-2 and TRBJ2-7; TRBD2 matches at 7 bases. In nucleotides, the CDR3 is TGTGCCAGCAGCCAAGATACCCCGAGCGGGGACGAGCAGTACTTC. Protein sequence: CASSQDTPSGDEQYF.